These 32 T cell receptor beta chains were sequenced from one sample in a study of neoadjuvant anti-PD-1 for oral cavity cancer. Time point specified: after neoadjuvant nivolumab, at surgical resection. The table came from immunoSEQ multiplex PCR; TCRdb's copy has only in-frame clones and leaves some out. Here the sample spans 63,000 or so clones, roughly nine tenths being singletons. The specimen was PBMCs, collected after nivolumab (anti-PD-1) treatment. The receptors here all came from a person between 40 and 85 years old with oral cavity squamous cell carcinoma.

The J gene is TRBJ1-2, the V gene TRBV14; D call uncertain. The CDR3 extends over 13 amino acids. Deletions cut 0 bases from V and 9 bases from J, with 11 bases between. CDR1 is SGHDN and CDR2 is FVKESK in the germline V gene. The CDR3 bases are TGTGCCAGCAGCCAAGAGTCCAACAGACGCTACACCTTC. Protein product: CASSQESNRRYTF.

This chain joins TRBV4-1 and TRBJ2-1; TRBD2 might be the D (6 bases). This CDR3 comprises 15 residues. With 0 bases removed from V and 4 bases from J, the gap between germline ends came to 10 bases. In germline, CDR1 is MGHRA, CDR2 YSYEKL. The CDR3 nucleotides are TGCGCCAGCAGCCAAGACCGGGGGAGTTACAATGAGCAGTTCTTC. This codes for CASSQDRGSYNEQFF.

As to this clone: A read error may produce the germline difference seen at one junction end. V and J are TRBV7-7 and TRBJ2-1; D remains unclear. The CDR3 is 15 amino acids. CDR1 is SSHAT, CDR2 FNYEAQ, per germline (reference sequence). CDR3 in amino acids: CASSLGVSGNNEQFF. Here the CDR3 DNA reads TGTGCTAGCAGCTTAGGAGTTTCGGGCAACAATGAGCAGTTCTTC.

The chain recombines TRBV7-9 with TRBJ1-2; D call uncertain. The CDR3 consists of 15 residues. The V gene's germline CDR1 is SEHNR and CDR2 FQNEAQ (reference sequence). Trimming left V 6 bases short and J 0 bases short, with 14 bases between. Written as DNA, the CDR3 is TGTGCCAGCAGGGCGGGTGGGGAGTCTAACTATGGCTACACCTTC. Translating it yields CASRAGGESNYGYTF. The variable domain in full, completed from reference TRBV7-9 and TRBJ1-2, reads DTGVSQNPRHKITKRGQNVTFRCDPISEHNRLYWYRQTLGQGPEFLTYFQNEAQLEKSRLLSDRFSAERPKGSFSTLEIQRTEQGDSAMYLCASRAGGESNYGYTFGSGTRLTVV.

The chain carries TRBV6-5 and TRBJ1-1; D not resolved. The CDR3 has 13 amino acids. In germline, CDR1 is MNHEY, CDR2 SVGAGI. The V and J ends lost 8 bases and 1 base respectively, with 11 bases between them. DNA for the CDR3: TGTGCCAGCCGGTTCCAGGCGAACACTGAAGCTTTCTTT. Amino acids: CASRFQANTEAFF.

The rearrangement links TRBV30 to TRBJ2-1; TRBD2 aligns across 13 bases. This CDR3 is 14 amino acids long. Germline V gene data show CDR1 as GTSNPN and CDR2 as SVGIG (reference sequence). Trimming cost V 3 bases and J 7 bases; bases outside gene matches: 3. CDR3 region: CAWSRTSGSNEQFF. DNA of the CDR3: TGTGCCTGGAGCCGGACTAGCGGGAGTAATGAGCAGTTCTTC. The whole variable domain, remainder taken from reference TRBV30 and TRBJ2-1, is SQTIHQWPATLVQPVGSPLSLECTVEGTSNPNLYWYRQAAGRGLQLLFYSVGIGQISSEVPQNLSASRPQDRQFILSSKKLLLSDSGFYLCAWSRTSGSNEQFFGPGTRLTVL.

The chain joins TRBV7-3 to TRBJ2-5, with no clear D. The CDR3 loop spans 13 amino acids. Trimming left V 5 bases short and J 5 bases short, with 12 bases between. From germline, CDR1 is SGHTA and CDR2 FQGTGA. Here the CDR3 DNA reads TGTGCCAGCAGCAAGACCGCCGGGGAGACCCAGTACTTC. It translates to CASSKTAGETQYF.

The CDR3 DNA sequence: TGTGCCAGCAGCTTGCCCCCAGTCTACTATGGCTACACCTTC. Translating it yields CASSLPPVYYGYTF. The J gene is TRBJ1-2, the V gene TRBV5-6; D is undetermined. V was cut by 1 base and J by 3 bases, with 10 bases left in between. Per germline, CDR1 SGHDT and CDR2 YYEEEE. The CDR3 runs 14 residues.

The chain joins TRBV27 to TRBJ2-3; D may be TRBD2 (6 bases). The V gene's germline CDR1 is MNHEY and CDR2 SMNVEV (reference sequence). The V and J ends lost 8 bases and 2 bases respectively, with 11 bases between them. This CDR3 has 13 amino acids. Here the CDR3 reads CASQLANTDTQYF. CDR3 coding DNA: TGTGCCAGCCAACTAGCTAACACAGATACGCAGTATTTT.

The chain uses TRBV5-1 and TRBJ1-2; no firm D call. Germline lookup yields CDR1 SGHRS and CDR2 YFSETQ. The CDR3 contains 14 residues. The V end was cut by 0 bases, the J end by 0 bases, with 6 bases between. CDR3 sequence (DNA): TGCGCCAGCAGCTTGGCGATGGCTAACTATGGCTACACCTTC. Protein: CASSLAMANYGYTF.

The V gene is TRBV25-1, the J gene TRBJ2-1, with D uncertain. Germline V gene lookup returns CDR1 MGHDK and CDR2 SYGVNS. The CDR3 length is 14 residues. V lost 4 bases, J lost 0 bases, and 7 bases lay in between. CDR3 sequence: CASSVLSSYNEQFF. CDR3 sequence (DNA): TGTGCCAGCAGTGTCTTAAGCTCCTACAATGAGCAGTTCTTC.

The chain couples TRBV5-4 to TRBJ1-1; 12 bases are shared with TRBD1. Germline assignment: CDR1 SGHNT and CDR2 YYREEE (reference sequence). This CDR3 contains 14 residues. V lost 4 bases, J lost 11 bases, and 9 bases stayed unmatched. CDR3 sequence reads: CASSQGTGGVGAFF. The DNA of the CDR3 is TGTGCCAGCAGCCAAGGGACAGGGGGCGTCGGCGCTTTCTTT.

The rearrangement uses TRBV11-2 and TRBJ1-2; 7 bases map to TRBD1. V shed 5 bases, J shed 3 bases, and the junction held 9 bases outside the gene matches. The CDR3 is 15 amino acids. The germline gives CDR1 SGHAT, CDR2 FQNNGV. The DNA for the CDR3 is TGTGCCAGCAGCCGTTCGTTAGGGACAGACTATGGCTACACCTTC. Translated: CASSRSLGTDYGYTF.

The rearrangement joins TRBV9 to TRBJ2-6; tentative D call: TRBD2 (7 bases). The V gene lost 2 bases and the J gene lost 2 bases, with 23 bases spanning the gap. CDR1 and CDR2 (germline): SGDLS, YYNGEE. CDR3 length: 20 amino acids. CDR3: CASSVLRGGVLAAGANVLTF. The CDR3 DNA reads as TGTGCCAGCAGCGTCCTCCGAGGGGGGGTCCTCGCTGCTGGGGCCAACGTCCTGACTTTC.

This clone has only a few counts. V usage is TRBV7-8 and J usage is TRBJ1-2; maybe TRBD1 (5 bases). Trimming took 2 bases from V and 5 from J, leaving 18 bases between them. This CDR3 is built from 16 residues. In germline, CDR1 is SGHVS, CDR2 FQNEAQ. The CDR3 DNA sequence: TGTGCCAGCAGCTTAAGAGTCCCCCCGCAGGGTTATGGCTACACCTTC. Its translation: CASSLRVPPQGYGYTF.

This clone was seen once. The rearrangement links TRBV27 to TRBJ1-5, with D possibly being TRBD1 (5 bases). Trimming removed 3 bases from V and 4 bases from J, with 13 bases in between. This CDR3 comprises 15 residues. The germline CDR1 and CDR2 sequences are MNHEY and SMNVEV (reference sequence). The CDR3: CASSFGAAGNQPQHF. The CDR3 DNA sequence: TGTGCCAGCAGTTTTGGGGCAGCAGGGAATCAGCCCCAGCATTTT.

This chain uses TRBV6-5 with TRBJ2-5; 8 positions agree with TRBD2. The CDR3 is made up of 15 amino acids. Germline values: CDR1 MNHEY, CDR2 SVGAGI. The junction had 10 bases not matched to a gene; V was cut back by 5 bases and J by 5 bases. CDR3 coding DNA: TGTGCCAGCAGTCAGGGACTAGTGATGAGGGAGACCCAGTACTTC. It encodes CASSQGLVMRETQYF.

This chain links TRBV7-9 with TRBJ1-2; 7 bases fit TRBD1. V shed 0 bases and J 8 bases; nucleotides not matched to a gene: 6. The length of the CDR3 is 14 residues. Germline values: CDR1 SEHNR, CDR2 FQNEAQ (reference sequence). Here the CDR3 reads CASSLATGDRGYTF. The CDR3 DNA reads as TGTGCCAGCAGCTTAGCTACAGGGGATCGAGGCTACACCTTC.

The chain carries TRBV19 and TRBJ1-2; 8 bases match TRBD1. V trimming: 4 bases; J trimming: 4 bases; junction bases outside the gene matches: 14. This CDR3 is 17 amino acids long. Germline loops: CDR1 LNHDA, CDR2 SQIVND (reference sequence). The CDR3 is CASSSRQVVGTGYGYTF. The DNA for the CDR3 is TGTGCCAGTAGTAGTCGACAAGTTGTTGGGACAGGCTATGGCTACACCTTC.

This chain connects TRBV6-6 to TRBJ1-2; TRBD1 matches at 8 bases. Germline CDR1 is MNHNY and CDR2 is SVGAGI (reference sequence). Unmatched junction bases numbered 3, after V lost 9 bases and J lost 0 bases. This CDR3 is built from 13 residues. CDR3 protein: CASQTGANYGYTF. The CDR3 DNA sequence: TGTGCCAGTCAGACAGGGGCTAACTATGGCTACACCTTC.

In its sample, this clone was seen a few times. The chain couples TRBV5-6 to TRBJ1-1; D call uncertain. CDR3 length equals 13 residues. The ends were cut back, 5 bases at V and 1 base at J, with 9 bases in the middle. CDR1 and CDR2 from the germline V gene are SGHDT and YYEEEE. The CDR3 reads CASSSATNTEAFF. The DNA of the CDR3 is TGTGCCAGCAGTTCCGCAACGAACACTGAAGCTTTCTTT.

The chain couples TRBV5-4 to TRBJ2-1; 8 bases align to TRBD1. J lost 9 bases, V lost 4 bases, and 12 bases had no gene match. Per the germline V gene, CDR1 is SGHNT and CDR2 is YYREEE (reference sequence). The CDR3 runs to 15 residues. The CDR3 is CASSRPGTGLGEQFF. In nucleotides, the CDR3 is TGTGCCAGCAGCCGTCCCGGGACAGGCCTCGGTGAGCAGTTCTTC.

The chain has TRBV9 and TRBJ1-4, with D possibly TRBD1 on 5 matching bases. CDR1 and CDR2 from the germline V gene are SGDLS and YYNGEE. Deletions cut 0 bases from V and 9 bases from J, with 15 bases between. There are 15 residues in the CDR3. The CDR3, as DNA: TGTGCCAGCAGCGTAGATCGGGGGTTATTTAAAAAACTGTTTTTT. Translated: CASSVDRGLFKKLFF.

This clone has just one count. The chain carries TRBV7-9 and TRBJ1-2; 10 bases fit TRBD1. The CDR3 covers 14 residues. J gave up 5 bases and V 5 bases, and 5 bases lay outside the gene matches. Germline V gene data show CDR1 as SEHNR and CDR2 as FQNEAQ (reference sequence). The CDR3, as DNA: TGTGCCAGCAGCCTACTGGGACAGGGGTATGGCTACACCTTC. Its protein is CASSLLGQGYGYTF.

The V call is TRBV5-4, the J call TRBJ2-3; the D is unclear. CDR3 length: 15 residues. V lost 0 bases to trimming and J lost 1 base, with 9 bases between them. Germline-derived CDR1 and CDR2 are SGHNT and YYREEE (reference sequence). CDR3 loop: CASSLVPAGTDTQYF. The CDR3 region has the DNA TGTGCCAGCAGCTTGGTACCTGCGGGCACAGATACGCAGTATTTT.

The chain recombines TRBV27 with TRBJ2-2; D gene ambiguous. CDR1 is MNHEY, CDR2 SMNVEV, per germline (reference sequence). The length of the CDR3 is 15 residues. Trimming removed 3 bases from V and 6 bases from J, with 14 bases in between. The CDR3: CASSFFLSSPGELFF. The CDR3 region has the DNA TGTGCCAGCAGTTTTTTCCTTTCTTCGCCCGGGGAGCTGTTTTTT.

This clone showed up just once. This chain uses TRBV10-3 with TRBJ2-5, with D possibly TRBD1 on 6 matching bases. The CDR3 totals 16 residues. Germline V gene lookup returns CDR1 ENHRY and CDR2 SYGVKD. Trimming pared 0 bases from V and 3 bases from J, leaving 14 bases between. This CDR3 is CAISESGATGKETQYF. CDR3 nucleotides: TGTGCCATCAGTGAGTCAGGAGCGACAGGAAAAGAGACCCAGTACTTC.

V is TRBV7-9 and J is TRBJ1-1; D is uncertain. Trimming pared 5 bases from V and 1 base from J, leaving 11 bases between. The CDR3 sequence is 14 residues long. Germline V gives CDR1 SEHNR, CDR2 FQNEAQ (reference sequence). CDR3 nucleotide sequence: TGTGCCAGCAGCCCCGGCCGGGCGAACACTGAAGCTTTCTTT. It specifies CASSPGRANTEAFF.

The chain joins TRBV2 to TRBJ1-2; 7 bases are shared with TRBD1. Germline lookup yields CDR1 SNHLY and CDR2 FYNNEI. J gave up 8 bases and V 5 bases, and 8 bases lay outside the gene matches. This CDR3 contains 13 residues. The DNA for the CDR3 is TGTGCCAGCAGTCGCCACAGGGGAAGGGGCTACACCTTC. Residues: CASSRHRGRGYTF.

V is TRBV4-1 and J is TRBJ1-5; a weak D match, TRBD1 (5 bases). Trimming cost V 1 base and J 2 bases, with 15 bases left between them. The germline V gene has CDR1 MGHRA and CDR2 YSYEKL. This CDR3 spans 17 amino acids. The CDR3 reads CASSQVNMGLGNQPQHF. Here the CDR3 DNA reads TGCGCCAGCAGCCAAGTAAACATGGGACTGGGCAATCAGCCCCAGCATTTT.

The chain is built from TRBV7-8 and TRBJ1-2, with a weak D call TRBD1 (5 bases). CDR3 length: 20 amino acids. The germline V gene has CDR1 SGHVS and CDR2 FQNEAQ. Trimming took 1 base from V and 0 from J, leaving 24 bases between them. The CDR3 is CASSLVSVLGRALANYGYTF. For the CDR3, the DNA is TGTGCCAGCAGCTTAGTTAGTGTGTTGGGCAGGGCCTTGGCTAACTATGGCTACACCTTC.

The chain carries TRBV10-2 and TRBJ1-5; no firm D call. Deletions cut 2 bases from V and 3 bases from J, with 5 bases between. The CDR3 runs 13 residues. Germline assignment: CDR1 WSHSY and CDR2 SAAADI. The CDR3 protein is CASSEEVNQPQHF. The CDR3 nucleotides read TGCGCCAGCAGTGAGGAAGTCAATCAGCCCCAGCATTTT.